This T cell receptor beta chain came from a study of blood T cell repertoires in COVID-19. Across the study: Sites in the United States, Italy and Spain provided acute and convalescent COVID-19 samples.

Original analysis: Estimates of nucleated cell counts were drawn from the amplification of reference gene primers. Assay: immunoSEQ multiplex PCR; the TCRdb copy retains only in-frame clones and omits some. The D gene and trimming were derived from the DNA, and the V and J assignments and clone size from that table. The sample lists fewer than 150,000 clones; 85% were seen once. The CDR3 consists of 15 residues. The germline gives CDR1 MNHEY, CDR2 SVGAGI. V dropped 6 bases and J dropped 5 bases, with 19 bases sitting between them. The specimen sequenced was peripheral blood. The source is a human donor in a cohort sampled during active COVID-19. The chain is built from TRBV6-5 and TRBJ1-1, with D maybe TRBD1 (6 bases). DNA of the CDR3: TGTGCCAGCAGGGGGGAGGGGGAAAGAAGGACTGAAGCTTTCTTT. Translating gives CASRGEGERRTEAFF.